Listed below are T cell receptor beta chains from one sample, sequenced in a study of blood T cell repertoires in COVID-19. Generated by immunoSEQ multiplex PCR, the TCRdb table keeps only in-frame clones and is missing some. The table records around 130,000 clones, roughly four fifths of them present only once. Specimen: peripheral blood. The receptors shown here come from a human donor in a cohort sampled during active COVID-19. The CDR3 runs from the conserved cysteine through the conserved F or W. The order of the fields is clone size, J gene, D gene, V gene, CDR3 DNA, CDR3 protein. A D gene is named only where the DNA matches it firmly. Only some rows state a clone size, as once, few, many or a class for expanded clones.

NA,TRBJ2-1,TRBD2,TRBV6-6,TGTGCCAGCAGTCCGCCTAGCGGGTACTACAATGAGCAGTTCTTC,CASSPPSGYYNEQFF
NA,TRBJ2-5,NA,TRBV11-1,TGTGCCAGCAGCTTAGGCGGGCCCACGCCCCAGTACTTC,CASSLGGPTPQYF
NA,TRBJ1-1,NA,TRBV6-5,TGTGCCAGCAGTTATGACAGGTACAGGAACACTGAAGCTTTCTTT,CASSYDRYRNTEAFF
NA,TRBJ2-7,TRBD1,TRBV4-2,TGTGCCAGCAGCCAATCGGGACAGGGTTTCGACGAGCAGTACTTC,CASSQSGQGFDEQYF
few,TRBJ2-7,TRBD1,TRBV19,TGTGCCAGTAGACCCGGATACAGGGGGCTCTACGAGCAGTACTTC,CASRPGYRGLYEQYF
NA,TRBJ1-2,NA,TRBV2,TGTGCCAGCAGTGAGTCGGACTATGGCTACACCTTC,CASSESDYGYTF
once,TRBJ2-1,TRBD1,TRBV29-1,TGCAGCGCGACAGGGTGGAGCTCCTACAATGAGCAGTTCTTC,CSATGWSSYNEQFF
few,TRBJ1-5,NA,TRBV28,TGTGCCAGCAGTTCACTCACGGGGGGGAATCAGCCCCAGCATTTT,CASSSLTGGNQPQHF
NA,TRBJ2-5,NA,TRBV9,TGTGCCAGCAGCGTAGGAACAGAAGAGACCCAGTACTTC,CASSVGTEETQYF
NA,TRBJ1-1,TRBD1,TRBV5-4,TGTGCCAGCAGCTCCGGAAGGACAGGGGTGGGAGCTGAAGCTTTCTTT,CASSSGRTGVGAEAFF
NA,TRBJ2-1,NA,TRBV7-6,TGTGCCAGCAGCTTAGGAGGACTCCTTAGCGATGAGCAGTTCTTC,CASSLGGLLSDEQFF
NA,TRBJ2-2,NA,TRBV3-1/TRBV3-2,TGTGCCAGCAGCCAAAACCCGGGTGCCGGGGAGCTGTTTTTT,CASSQNPGAGELFF
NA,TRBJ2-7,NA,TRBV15,TGTGCCACCAGCAGAGGAAAGGCAGGGGATGGTTTCGAGCAGTACTTC,CATSRGKAGDGFEQYF
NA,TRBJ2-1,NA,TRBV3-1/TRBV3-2,TGTGCCAGCGGGACTTACTCCTACAATGAGCAGTTCTTC,CASGTYSYNEQFF
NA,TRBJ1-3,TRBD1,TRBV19,TGTGCCAGCACAGGGGCGTCTGGAAACACCATATATTTT,CASTGASGNTIYF
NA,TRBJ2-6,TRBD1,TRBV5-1,TGCGCCAGCACCTTTTCAGGGGGTGTTACTGGGGCCAACGTCCTGACTTTC,CASTFSGGVTGANVLTF
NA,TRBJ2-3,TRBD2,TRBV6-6,TGTGCCAGCAGGAGCGGGGGGGACCCAGATACGCAGTATTTT,CASRSGGDPDTQYF
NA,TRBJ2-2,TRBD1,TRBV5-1,TGCGCCAGCAGCTTGCTTGTGGGACAGGGTAACACCGGGGAGCTGTTTTTT,CASSLLVGQGNTGELFF
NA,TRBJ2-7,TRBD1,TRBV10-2,TGCGCCAGCAGTTCCCCGGACAGGGGATCCTACGAGCAGTACTTC,CASSSPDRGSYEQYF
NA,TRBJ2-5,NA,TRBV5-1,TGCGCCAGCAGCTTGGAGGCCAGGGAAGAGACCCAGTACTTC,CASSLEAREETQYF
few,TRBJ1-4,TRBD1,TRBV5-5,TGTGCCAGCAGCTTGACAGGGGCTTCGGGTGAAAAACTGTTTTTT,CASSLTGASGEKLFF
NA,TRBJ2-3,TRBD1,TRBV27,TGTGCCAGCAGTTCGCAGGGGGTTATCCCCTATAGCACAGATACGCAGTATTTT,CASSSQGVIPYSTDTQYF
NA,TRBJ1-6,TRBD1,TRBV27,TGTGCCAGCAGTTACAGGGGCTTCAATTCACCCCTCCACTTT,CASSYRGFNSPLHF
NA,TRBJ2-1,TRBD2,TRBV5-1,TGCGCCAGCAGCTTGGCGGGCGGGGGGGAATACAATGAGCAGTTCTTC,CASSLAGGGEYNEQFF
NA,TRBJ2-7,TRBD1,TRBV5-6,TGTGCCAGCAGCTTGGGGAACAGGGGTTACGAGCAGTACTTC,CASSLGNRGYEQYF
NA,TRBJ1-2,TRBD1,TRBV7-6,TGTGCCAGCAGCCCCCGGACAGGGTTGGATGGCTACACCTTC,CASSPRTGLDGYTF
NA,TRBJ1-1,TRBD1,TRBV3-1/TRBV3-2,TGTGCCAGCAGCCAAACGGGACAGGGGGGAACTGAAGCTTTCTTT,CASSQTGQGGTEAFF
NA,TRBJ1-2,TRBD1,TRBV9,TGTGCCAGCAGCGTAGCTACGAGGGGGCACTATGGCTACACCTTC,CASSVATRGHYGYTF
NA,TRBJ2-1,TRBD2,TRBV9,TGTGCCAGCAGCGTAGGTGATAGCGGGCCTACCCACTTATACAATGAGCAGTTCTTC,CASSVGDSGPTHLYNEQFF
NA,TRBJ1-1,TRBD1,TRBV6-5,TGTGCCAGTATTCTTACAGGGGGGAACACTGAAGCTTTCTTT,CASILTGGNTEAFF
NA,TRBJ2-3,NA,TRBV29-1,TGCAGCGTTGAAGTGGGGGCTAGCGGCAGCACAGATACGCAGTATTTT,CSVEVGASGSTDTQYF
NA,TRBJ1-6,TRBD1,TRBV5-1,TGCGCCAGCAGCCCTGGGACAGGCCTGAGCTCCTATAATTCACCCCTCCACTTT,CASSPGTGLSSYNSPLHF